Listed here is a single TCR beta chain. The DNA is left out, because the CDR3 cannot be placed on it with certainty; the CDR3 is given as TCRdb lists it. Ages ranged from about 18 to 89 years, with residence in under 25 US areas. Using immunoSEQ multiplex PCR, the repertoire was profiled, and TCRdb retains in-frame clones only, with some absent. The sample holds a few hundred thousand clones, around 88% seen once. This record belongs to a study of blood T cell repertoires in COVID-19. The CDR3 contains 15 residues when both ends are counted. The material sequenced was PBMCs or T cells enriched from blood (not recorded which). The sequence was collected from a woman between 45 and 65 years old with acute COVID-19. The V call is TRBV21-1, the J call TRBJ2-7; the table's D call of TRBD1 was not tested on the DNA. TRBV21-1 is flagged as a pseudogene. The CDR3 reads CASSKVGQGTYEQYF.